These T cell receptor beta chains were read from a single sample in a study of beta chain features in type 1 diabetes. Assay: immunoSEQ multiplex PCR; the TCRdb copy retains only in-frame clones and omits some. Of roughly 730,000 clones listed, around 15% were seen once; the top ten hold 0.02% to 0.025%. The sample consisted of naive CD4+ T cells from blood. The receptors were sampled from a young man with type 1 diabetes. Each CDR3 is given with its conserved first and last residue. D genes are given only for firm matches. Expanded clones are given a class, and other clones once, few, many or no size at all.

v_gene,abundance,j_gene,d_gene,CDR3aa,CDR3nt
TRBV7-2,.,TRBJ2-2,TRBD1,CASSIGQGAGELFF,TGTGCCAGCAGCATAGGACAGGGCGCCGGGGAGCTGTTTTTT
TRBV30,.,TRBJ2-2,.,CAWSAQSTGELFF,TGTGCCTGGAGTGCACAGAGCACCGGGGAGCTGTTTTTT
TRBV25-1,.,TRBJ2-2,.,CASTPSGEGTGELFF,TGTGCCAGCACCCCCTCCGGGGAAGGTACCGGGGAGCTGTTTTTT
TRBV9,.,TRBJ1-1,TRBD1,CASSLGRDREAFF,TGTGCCAGCAGCTTGGGCCGGGACAGGGAAGCTTTCTTT
TRBV18,.,TRBJ2-3,.,CASSPLAGTSDTQYF,TGTGCCAGCTCACCACTCGCGGGGACGTCAGATACGCAGTATTTT
TRBV7-8,.,TRBJ2-3,TRBD2,CASSLAGLAGGLRADTQYF,TGTGCCAGCAGCTTAGCGGGACTAGCGGGGGGCCTCAGGGCAGATACGCAGTATTTT
TRBV6-5,.,TRBJ1-3,TRBD1,CASRSATGHGNTIYF,TGTGCCAGCAGGTCTGCGACAGGGCACGGGAACACCATATATTTT
TRBV7-9,few,TRBJ1-2,.,CASSPGTRTYGYTF,TGTGCCAGCAGCCCCGGGACGAGAACATACGGCTACACCTTC
TRBV5-4,.,TRBJ2-3,.,CASRSGTGSDTQYF,TGTGCCAGCAGATCCGGTACGGGTAGCGATACGCAGTATTTT
TRBV2,.,TRBJ1-4,.,CASSGGVEKLFF,TGTGCCAGCAGTGGAGGGGTAGAAAAACTGTTTTTT
TRBV20-1,.,TRBJ1-1,.,CSARAQTEAFF,TGCAGTGCTAGGGCTCAGACTGAAGCTTTCTTT
TRBV6-1,few,TRBJ2-3,.,CASSEFQGSSTDTQYF,TGTGCCAGCAGTGAATTTCAGGGTTCGAGCACAGATACGCAGTATTTT
TRBV7-9,few,TRBJ2-3,TRBD2,CASTPTSGGPDTQYF,TGTGCCAGCACCCCCACTAGCGGGGGGCCAGATACGCAGTATTTT
TRBV19,.,TRBJ2-7,.,CASSPQGVYEQYF,TGTGCCAGTAGCCCCCAGGGAGTCTACGAGCAGTACTTC
TRBV14,.,TRBJ2-7,.,CASSQVRGRGYEQYF,TGTGCCAGCAGCCAAGTGAGGGGCAGAGGATACGAGCAGTACTTC
TRBV27,.,TRBJ2-6,.,CASSLWGQAGANVLTF,TGTGCCAGCAGTTTATGGGGGCAGGCTGGGGCCAACGTCCTGACTTTC
TRBV27,few,TRBJ2-3,TRBD2,CASSSAGRGATDTQYF,TGTGCCAGCAGTTCCGCCGGGCGGGGGGCCACAGATACGCAGTATTTT
TRBV7-9,.,TRBJ2-7,.,CASSLAYRIYEQYF,TGTGCCAGCAGCTTAGCGTATAGGATCTACGAGCAGTACTTC
TRBV4-2,.,TRBJ2-1,TRBD2,CASSPPPSGESYNEQFF,TGTGCCAGCAGCCCCCCCCCGAGCGGGGAATCCTACAATGAGCAGTTCTTC
TRBV9,.,TRBJ1-2,TRBD1,CASSVTGGADYGYTF,TGTGCCAGCAGCGTCACAGGGGGCGCCGACTATGGCTACACCTTC
TRBV6-4,few,TRBJ2-4,TRBD2,CASSRTSGGKNIQYF,TGTGCCAGCAGCCGGACTAGCGGGGGGAAAAACATTCAGTACTTC
TRBV11-2,few,TRBJ2-5,TRBD2,CASSLTSGGTQGQETQYF,TGTGCCAGCAGCTTGACTAGCGGGGGCACCCAGGGCCAAGAGACCCAGTACTTC
TRBV14,few,TRBJ1-2,TRBD1,CASSQSSLKDRAPYGYTF,TGTGCCAGCAGCCAATCTTCCCTAAAGGACAGGGCACCCTATGGCTACACCTTC
TRBV18,.,TRBJ2-1,TRBD2,CASSPPAGGYNEQFF,TGTGCCAGCTCACCCCCAGCGGGGGGATACAATGAGCAGTTCTTC
TRBV6-5,once,TRBJ2-1,TRBD1,CASSHRGPDNEQFF,TGTGCCAGCAGCCACAGGGGCCCCGACAATGAGCAGTTCTTC
TRBV28,few,TRBJ1-2,.,CASKEEGYTF,TGTGCCAGCAAGGAGGAGGGCTACACCTTC